These T cell receptor beta chains were read from a single sample in a study of response to subunit inactivated influenza vaccine. TCRdb recomputed calls from the RT-PCR reads with MiXCR, one row per CDR3 protein. Of hundreds of thousands of distinct CDR3 sequences in the sample, over 11% were seen once. Material: PBMCs from blood, obtained less than 15 days before vaccination. These receptors all stem from a man between 50 and 59 years old who received an inactivated influenza vaccine. The CDR3 runs from the conserved cysteine through the conserved F or W. The D gene is left open where the match is weak. Some rows mark clone size as missing; the rest say once, few, many or name a class of expanded clone.

d_gene: TRBD1
v_gene: TRBV12-3/TRBV12-4
j_gene: TRBJ1-5
abundance: -
CDR3nt: TGTGCCAGCAGTTACCTACGGGACAGGGTAACGGGCCAGCCCCAGCATTTT
CDR3aa: CASSYLRDRVTGQPQHF

d_gene: -
v_gene: TRBV4-2
j_gene: TRBJ2-7
abundance: few
CDR3nt: TGTGCCAGCAGCCAGGACCAGAGCTACGAGCAGTACTTC
CDR3aa: CASSQDQSYEQYF

d_gene: TRBD1
v_gene: TRBV28
j_gene: TRBJ2-7
abundance: few
CDR3nt: TGTGCCAGCAGTTCCGGACAGGGTATGACTTTGGGCGAGCAGTACTTC
CDR3aa: CASSSGQGMTLGEQYF

d_gene: -
v_gene: TRBV20-1
j_gene: TRBJ2-1
abundance: -
CDR3nt: TGCAGTGCTAGCCCATTGGGCCGGGAGCAGTTCTTC
CDR3aa: CSASPLGREQFF

d_gene: -
v_gene: TRBV4-2
j_gene: TRBJ2-5
abundance: -
CDR3nt: TGTGCCAGCAGCCCCCACGGGCGGCAGGACGGGGAGACCCAGTACTTC
CDR3aa: CASSPHGRQDGETQYF

d_gene: -
v_gene: TRBV10-3
j_gene: TRBJ2-5
abundance: -
CDR3nt: TGTGCCATCAGTGAGTCGAACGGGATGCAAGAGACCCAGTACTTC
CDR3aa: CAISESNGMQETQYF

d_gene: -
v_gene: TRBV4-1
j_gene: TRBJ1-4
abundance: few
CDR3nt: TGCGCCAGCAGCTGGCTTGCTCCTAGCCGGGAAAAACTGTTTTTT
CDR3aa: CASSWLAPSREKLFF

d_gene: -
v_gene: TRBV10-3
j_gene: TRBJ1-1
abundance: -
CDR3nt: TGTGCCATCAGTGAGTCGTCCCGGGGCACTGAAGCTTTCTTT
CDR3aa: CAISESSRGTEAFF

d_gene: TRBD2
v_gene: TRBV5-1
j_gene: TRBJ2-1
abundance: few
CDR3nt: TGCGCCAGCAGCCTAGCGGGAAACTCCTACAATGAGCAGTTCTTC
CDR3aa: CASSLAGNSYNEQFF

d_gene: -
v_gene: TRBV5-5
j_gene: TRBJ2-5
abundance: many
CDR3nt: TGTGCCAGCATCCTAGCCCCCGGGGAGACCCAGTACTTC
CDR3aa: CASILAPGETQYF

d_gene: TRBD2
v_gene: TRBV5-1
j_gene: TRBJ2-1
abundance: -
CDR3nt: TGCGCCAGCCGCGGAGTGGTGGGAGGGTCCTACAATGAGCAGTTCTTC
CDR3aa: CASRGVVGGSYNEQFF

d_gene: TRBD1
v_gene: TRBV29-1
j_gene: TRBJ2-3
abundance: many
CDR3nt: TGCAGCGTGGATATCTATGGGACAGGGGAAGATACGCAGTATTTT
CDR3aa: CSVDIYGTGEDTQYF

d_gene: -
v_gene: TRBV15
j_gene: TRBJ2-7
abundance: -
CDR3nt: TGTGCCACTCGACGGGTCCCCGGGGCCTACGAGCAGTACTTC
CDR3aa: CATRRVPGAYEQYF

d_gene: TRBD1
v_gene: TRBV4-3
j_gene: TRBJ2-7
abundance: few
CDR3nt: TGCGCCAGCAGCCAAATCCGGGACAGGGGTCCGGGCGAGCAGTACTTC
CDR3aa: CASSQIRDRGPGEQYF

d_gene: -
v_gene: TRBV9
j_gene: TRBJ1-2
abundance: few
CDR3nt: TGTGCCAGCAGCCCATTGGGCAGGAACATTCCGAACTATGGCTACACCTTC
CDR3aa: CASSPLGRNIPNYGYTF

d_gene: -
v_gene: TRBV7-2
j_gene: TRBJ2-2
abundance: -
CDR3nt: TGTGCCAGCAGCTTAAGGTCGGGGGCGGACACCGGGGAGCTGTTTTTT
CDR3aa: CASSLRSGADTGELFF

d_gene: -
v_gene: TRBV6-5
j_gene: TRBJ2-1
abundance: -
CDR3nt: TGTGCCAGCAGTTACATCCGGGAAAGCGATGAGCAGTTCTTC
CDR3aa: CASSYIRESDEQFF

d_gene: -
v_gene: TRBV24-1
j_gene: TRBJ2-3
abundance: -
CDR3nt: TGTGCCACCAGCGGAGAGGTGGGTACGCAGTATTTT
CDR3aa: CATSGEVGTQYF

d_gene: TRBD1
v_gene: TRBV7-9
j_gene: TRBJ2-7
abundance: few
CDR3nt: TGTGCCAGCAACTCCGGGACAGGGGATCGTGAGCAGTACTTC
CDR3aa: CASNSGTGDREQYF

d_gene: -
v_gene: TRBV10-3
j_gene: TRBJ2-1
abundance: few
CDR3nt: TGTGCCATCAGTGATAGGGGTGGACGTAACTACAATGAGCAGTTCTTC
CDR3aa: CAISDRGGRNYNEQFF

d_gene: TRBD1
v_gene: TRBV20-1
j_gene: TRBJ1-4
abundance: few
CDR3nt: TGCAGTGCTAGAGATCTCAGGACAGGGAATAATGAAAAACTGTTTTTT
CDR3aa: CSARDLRTGNNEKLFF

d_gene: -
v_gene: TRBV12-3/TRBV12-4
j_gene: TRBJ2-3
abundance: -
CDR3nt: TGTGCCAGCAGTTTGTTAGTAATAGGGGTAGGGGACACAGATACGCAGTATTTT
CDR3aa: CASSLLVIGVGDTDTQYF

d_gene: -
v_gene: TRBV7-6
j_gene: TRBJ2-2
abundance: -
CDR3nt: TGTGCCAGCAGCTCCATCCGCGGAGGTAACACCGGGGAGCTGTTTTTT
CDR3aa: CASSSIRGGNTGELFF

d_gene: -
v_gene: TRBV7-9
j_gene: TRBJ2-7
abundance: many
CDR3nt: TGTGCCAGCAGCCAAAGACCAGGTAACTCCTACGAGCAGTACTTC
CDR3aa: CASSQRPGNSYEQYF

d_gene: TRBD2
v_gene: TRBV5-1
j_gene: TRBJ2-1
abundance: -
CDR3nt: TGCGCCAGCAGCTTCGGCGGGGGGGGGTCCCACTACAATGAGCAGTTCTTC
CDR3aa: CASSFGGGGSHYNEQFF

d_gene: -
v_gene: TRBV5-1
j_gene: TRBJ1-1
abundance: many
CDR3nt: TGCGCCAGCAGCTTGGCCCAGGGGAACACTGAAGCTTTCTTT
CDR3aa: CASSLAQGNTEAFF

d_gene: TRBD2
v_gene: TRBV24-1
j_gene: TRBJ2-1
abundance: -
CDR3nt: TGTGCCACCAGTGACCGCAGGGCGGGGGATTACAATGAGCAGTTCTTC
CDR3aa: CATSDRRAGDYNEQFF

d_gene: TRBD2
v_gene: TRBV20-1
j_gene: TRBJ2-1
abundance: many
CDR3nt: TGCAGTGCCACCGTTGGGACTAGCGGAACCTACAATGAGCAGTTCTTC
CDR3aa: CSATVGTSGTYNEQFF

d_gene: -
v_gene: TRBV6-4
j_gene: TRBJ2-7
abundance: -
CDR3nt: TGTGCCAGCAGGGGGAGACAGGTTTTAGCCTACGAGCAGTACTTC
CDR3aa: CASRGRQVLAYEQYF

d_gene: -
v_gene: TRBV5-1
j_gene: TRBJ2-1
abundance: few
CDR3nt: TGCGCCAGCAGCTTGGTTGGGATCCTTGGCAATGAGCAGTTCTTC
CDR3aa: CASSLVGILGNEQFF

d_gene: -
v_gene: TRBV27
j_gene: TRBJ2-3
abundance: -
CDR3nt: TGTGCCAGCAGCTACTATATTCGGGACGGGAGTAGCACAGATACGCAGTATTTT
CDR3aa: CASSYYIRDGSSTDTQYF

d_gene: -
v_gene: TRBV4-3
j_gene: TRBJ2-5
abundance: -
CDR3nt: TGCGCCAGCAGCCAAGAGTATGTAATTACGCCTGAGGGGGTTCAAGAGACCCAGTACTTC
CDR3aa: CASSQEYVITPEGVQETQYF

d_gene: TRBD2
v_gene: TRBV9
j_gene: TRBJ2-3
abundance: many
CDR3nt: TGTGCCAGCAGCGTACTAGCGGGTTCTAGCACAGATACGCAGTATTTT
CDR3aa: CASSVLAGSSTDTQYF

d_gene: -
v_gene: TRBV25-1
j_gene: TRBJ1-4
abundance: -
CDR3nt: TGTGCCAGCAGTGAAGAAGGGGGACGGTGGCCTGAAAAACTGTTTTTT
CDR3aa: CASSEEGGRWPEKLFF

d_gene: -
v_gene: TRBV20-1
j_gene: TRBJ1-4
abundance: -
CDR3nt: TGCAGTGCTAGAGAAACACTACCAATGGCCACTAATGAAAAACTGTTTTTT
CDR3aa: CSARETLPMATNEKLFF

d_gene: TRBD1
v_gene: TRBV9
j_gene: TRBJ1-2
abundance: many
CDR3nt: TGTGCCAGCAGCGTGCGGACAGGGGGATATAACTATGGCTACACCTTC
CDR3aa: CASSVRTGGYNYGYTF

d_gene: TRBD1
v_gene: TRBV6-5
j_gene: TRBJ1-5
abundance: few
CDR3nt: TGTGCCAGCAGTTACTCGAAACAGGGGGCGAGAAGCAATCAGCCCCAGCATTTT
CDR3aa: CASSYSKQGARSNQPQHF

d_gene: -
v_gene: TRBV20-1
j_gene: TRBJ1-5
abundance: many
CDR3nt: TGCAGTGCTAGATCGCCGGGAACGGGCAATCAGCCCCAGCATTTT
CDR3aa: CSARSPGTGNQPQHF

d_gene: TRBD1
v_gene: TRBV20-1
j_gene: TRBJ1-5
abundance: -
CDR3nt: TGCAGTGCTAGTGTCGGGACAGGGGGAAAAGAGCCCCAGCATTTT
CDR3aa: CSASVGTGGKEPQHF

d_gene: TRBD2
v_gene: TRBV18
j_gene: TRBJ2-1
abundance: many
CDR3nt: TGTGCCAGCTCACCCGAGACCGGGACTAGCGGGGTCGAGTTCTTC
CDR3aa: CASSPETGTSGVEFF

d_gene: TRBD2
v_gene: TRBV5-1
j_gene: TRBJ2-5
abundance: few
CDR3nt: TGCGCCAGCAGCTCTTTCACTAGCGGAATGTACCAAGAGACCCAGTACTTC
CDR3aa: CASSSFTSGMYQETQYF

d_gene: -
v_gene: TRBV12-3/TRBV12-4
j_gene: TRBJ1-2
abundance: few
CDR3nt: TGTGCCAGCAGTCCCCGAGGCAGGCCGGGGTATGGCTACACCTTC
CDR3aa: CASSPRGRPGYGYTF

d_gene: -
v_gene: TRBV11-2
j_gene: TRBJ1-1
abundance: many
CDR3nt: TGTGCCAGCAGCCCAGGGGCCGAACCATGGAACACTGAAGCTTTCTTT
CDR3aa: CASSPGAEPWNTEAFF

d_gene: TRBD2
v_gene: TRBV29-1
j_gene: TRBJ2-3
abundance: few
CDR3nt: TGCAGCGTCGCTCCGGGACTAGCTCGCACAGATACGCAGTATTTT
CDR3aa: CSVAPGLARTDTQYF

d_gene: -
v_gene: TRBV11-3
j_gene: TRBJ2-1
abundance: few
CDR3nt: TGTGCCAGCAGCCCCCGCGCTCGGGGTGGCTACAATGAGCAGTTCTTC
CDR3aa: CASSPRARGGYNEQFF

d_gene: TRBD1
v_gene: TRBV12-3/TRBV12-4
j_gene: TRBJ1-2
abundance: few
CDR3nt: TGTGCCAGCAGTTCCGGGACAGCGGATGGCTACACCTTC
CDR3aa: CASSSGTADGYTF

d_gene: -
v_gene: TRBV7-2
j_gene: TRBJ2-5
abundance: once
CDR3nt: TGTGCCAGCAGCCCTGGGGGGGGGGCGGAGACCCAGTACTTC
CDR3aa: CASSPGGGAETQYF

d_gene: TRBD1
v_gene: TRBV20-1
j_gene: TRBJ2-4
abundance: few
CDR3nt: TGCAGTGCTAGAGCCATGGACAGGGAGGACATTCAGTACTTC
CDR3aa: CSARAMDREDIQYF

d_gene: TRBD2
v_gene: TRBV7-6
j_gene: TRBJ2-3
abundance: -
CDR3nt: TGTGCCAGCAGCTCGCTTAGCGGGGGGGCTGATACGCAGTATTTT
CDR3aa: CASSSLSGGADTQYF